Listed below are T cell receptor beta chains from one sample, sequenced in a study of T cell responses to AZD1222 COVID-19 vaccine. TCRdb keeps only in-frame clones here, not all; method: immunoSEQ multiplex PCR. The data show around 110,000 clones, over 75% seen once. The sequencing here drew on peripheral blood, taken on day 0 of AZD1222 vaccination. These receptors came from an adult in good health. CDR3s include the opening cysteine and the closing phenylalanine or tryptophan. The D gene is left open where the match is weak. Clone size, where shown, is once, few, many, or a class for clones that have expanded.

>TRBV27|TRBJ2-2|NA|NA
TGTGCCAGCAGTTTAGTAGGCCCCGGGGAGCTGTTTTTT
CASSLVGPGELFF
>TRBV3-1/TRBV3-2|TRBJ2-5|NA|NA
TGTGCCAGCAGCCAAGATAGAGAGGGGCAAGAGACCCAGTACTTC
CASSQDREGQETQYF
>TRBV10-3|TRBJ2-1|NA|NA
TGTGCCGGAGGACGTAACAATGAGCAGTTCTTC
CAGGRNNEQFF
>TRBV30|TRBJ1-2|NA|NA
TGTGCCTGGAGTGAGGGGACCTATGGCTACACCTTC
CAWSEGTYGYTF
>TRBV5-1|TRBJ2-2|NA|NA
TGCGCCAGCAGCTTAACGGGCACGTACACCGGGGAGCTGTTTTTT
CASSLTGTYTGELFF
>TRBV3-1/TRBV3-2|TRBJ1-4|NA|NA
TGTGCCAGCAGCAGCCGGGACATATATGAAAAACTGTTTTTT
CASSSRDIYEKLFF
>TRBV28|TRBJ1-4|NA|NA
TGTGCCAGCAGTAAAACCCTCCTGGGCGAAAAACTGTTTTTT
CASSKTLLGEKLFF
>TRBV3-1/TRBV3-2|TRBJ2-5|TRBD2|NA
TGTGCCAGCAGCCACGAGCGGGGGGGCCGGCCGAGTGAGACCCAGTACTTC
CASSHERGGRPSETQYF
>TRBV29-1|TRBJ1-1|TRBD1|NA
TGCAGCGTTGGACAGGGCCAAACTGAAGCTTTCTTT
CSVGQGQTEAFF
>TRBV28|TRBJ1-1|TRBD1|NA
TGTGCCAGCAGACCGGGGGACAGGACGAACACTGAAGCTTTCTTT
CASRPGDRTNTEAFF
>TRBV9|TRBJ1-4|NA|NA
TGTGCCAGCAGCGTACGGGGCCTCGGAGGCGAAAAACTGTTTTTT
CASSVRGLGGEKLFF
>TRBV6-5|TRBJ2-2|TRBD2|NA
TGTGCCAGCAGTCTGGGACTAGTCGGCACCGGGGAGCTGTTTTTT
CASSLGLVGTGELFF
>TRBV19|TRBJ1-6|NA|NA
TGTGCCAGTACGCGACACCGGGGTTCACCCCTCCACTTT
CASTRHRGSPLHF
>TRBV4-3|TRBJ2-7|NA|NA
TGCGCCAGCAGCCAAGACGCAGGGTGGGGCTCCTACGAGCAGTACTTC
CASSQDAGWGSYEQYF
>TRBV7-9|TRBJ1-2|NA|NA
TGTGCCAGCAGCTGGCCGGTCTATGGCTACACCTTC
CASSWPVYGYTF
>TRBV15|TRBJ2-3|NA|NA
TGTGCCACCACACAGACAGGCGGACACACAGATACGCAGTATTTT
CATTQTGGHTDTQYF
>TRBV7-9|TRBJ1-6|TRBD1|NA
TGTGCCAGCACCCAATCGGCAGGGGGCGATTCACCCCTCCACTTT
CASTQSAGGDSPLHF
>TRBV7-9|TRBJ1-1|TRBD1|NA
TGTGCCAGCAGCTTACTCCCGGGGAGGGGGCTGAACACTGAAGCTTTCTTT
CASSLLPGRGLNTEAFF
>TRBV11-2|TRBJ2-1|TRBD1|NA
TGTGCCAGCAGTTCCGGGACAGTCCCCTACAATGAGCAGTTCTTC
CASSSGTVPYNEQFF
>TRBV12-3/TRBV12-4|TRBJ1-3|NA|NA
TGTGCCAGCACCCTCGTTAGAAACACCATATATTTT
CASTLVRNTIYF
>TRBV30|TRBJ1-6|TRBD1|NA
TGTGCCTGGAAACGGGACAGGGGTCGTAATTCACCCCTCCACTTT
CAWKRDRGRNSPLHF
>TRBV5-5|TRBJ1-3|NA|NA
TGTGCCAGCAGCCTCCGGGACTCAAGCTCTGGAAACACCATATATTTT
CASSLRDSSSGNTIYF
>TRBV11-1|TRBJ2-5|NA|NA
TGTGCCAGCAGCCGACGCGAGGGGGGGCACCAAGAGACCCAGTACTTC
CASSRREGGHQETQYF
>TRBV6-5|TRBJ1-6|TRBD1|NA
TGTGCCAGCAGTCGTCGGACAGGGGGGCGTTCACCCCTCCACTTT
CASSRRTGGRSPLHF
>TRBV7-8|TRBJ1-1|NA|NA
TGTGCCAGCAGCTTCGATATGAACACTGAAGCTTTCTTT
CASSFDMNTEAFF
>TRBV11-3|TRBJ2-2|NA|NA
TGTGCCAGCAGCCCAACTAGCTCACGAACGACCGGGGAGCTGTTTTTT
CASSPTSSRTTGELFF
>TRBV7-2|TRBJ2-1|NA|NA
TGTGCCAGCAGCTCACAAGGACAGTACAATGAGCAGTTCTTC
CASSSQGQYNEQFF
>TRBV9|TRBJ1-1|TRBD1|NA
TGTGCCAGCAGCTTGACAGGGCTCACTGAAGCTTTCTTT
CASSLTGLTEAFF
>TRBV2|TRBJ2-2|NA|NA
TGTGCCAGCAGGGATCGGGGGACCGGGGAGCTGTTTTTT
CASRDRGTGELFF
>TRBV7-2|TRBJ2-1|TRBD2|NA
TGTGCCAGCAGCTTTAGCGGGGGGGCTTACAATGAGCAGTTCTTC
CASSFSGGAYNEQFF
>TRBV13|TRBJ2-7|TRBD2|NA
TGTGCCAGCAGACTAGCGGGGGGAGCTGAGCAGTACTTC
CASRLAGGAEQYF
>TRBV18|TRBJ2-7|TRBD2|NA
TGTGCCAGCTCACTAATTTCGACTAGCGGGGGGCCCTCCCCCTACGAGCAGTACTTC
CASSLISTSGGPSPYEQYF
>TRBV12-3/TRBV12-4|TRBJ1-1|NA|NA
TGTGCCAGCAGTACGTGGACTGAAGCTTTCTTT
CASSTWTEAFF
>TRBV3-1/TRBV3-2|TRBJ1-2|NA|NA
TGTGCCAGCAGCCCAGCCCTAGGAGGCGGCTACACCTTC
CASSPALGGGYTF
>TRBV2|TRBJ1-5|NA|once
TGTGCCAGCTCGGCGGGTCGGGGGAATCAGCCCCAGCATTTT
CASSAGRGNQPQHF
>TRBV27|TRBJ2-2|TRBD1|NA
TGTGCCAGCAGTTTTAGAGCCGGGACAGGGGCCGGGGAGCTGTTTTTT
CASSFRAGTGAGELFF
>TRBV28|TRBJ2-7|TRBD1|once
TGTGCCAGCAAGAGCCCAAGGGGGCGGTCCTACGAGCAGTACTTC
CASKSPRGRSYEQYF
>TRBV7-2|TRBJ2-7|NA|NA
TGTGCCAGCAGCTTTGGGCGGGATGCCTACGAGCAGTACTTC
CASSFGRDAYEQYF
>TRBV30|TRBJ2-3|TRBD1|NA
TGTGCCTGGATGACCGGGACAGGGGGCAAGGATACGCAGTATTTT
CAWMTGTGGKDTQYF
>TRBV29-1|TRBJ2-2|NA|NA
TGCAGCGTTGAGGGTAGAGACAGAGATACCGGGGAGCTGTTTTTT
CSVEGRDRDTGELFF
>TRBV4-1|TRBJ2-2|NA|NA
TGCGCCAGCAGCCAAGATCCTGGGGGGGCAACCGGGGAGCTGTTTTTT
CASSQDPGGATGELFF
>TRBV4-3|TRBJ1-4|TRBD1|NA
TGCGCCAGCAGCCTGAGTGTCAGGGGGAGGGAAAAACTGTTTTTT
CASSLSVRGREKLFF
>TRBV5-1|TRBJ1-5|NA|NA
TGCGCCAGCAGCTTGGCGGTAGGAGGATCGAGCAATCAGCCCCAGCATTTT
CASSLAVGGSSNQPQHF
>TRBV3-1/TRBV3-2|TRBJ1-6|NA|few
TGTGCCAGCAGCCCGCCCGGGACGGATAATTCACCCCTCCACTTT
CASSPPGTDNSPLHF